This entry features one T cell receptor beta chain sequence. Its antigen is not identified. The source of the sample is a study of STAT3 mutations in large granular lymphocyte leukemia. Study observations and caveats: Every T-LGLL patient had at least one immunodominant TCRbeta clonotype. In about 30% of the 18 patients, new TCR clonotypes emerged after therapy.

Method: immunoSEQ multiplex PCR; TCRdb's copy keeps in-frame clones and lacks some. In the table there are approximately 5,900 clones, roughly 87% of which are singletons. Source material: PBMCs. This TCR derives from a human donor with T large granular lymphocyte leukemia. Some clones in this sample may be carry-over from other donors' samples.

CDR3 in amino acids: CASSSRTSLTYEQYF. The CDR3, as DNA: TGTGCCAGCAGCTCCCGGACTAGCCTTACCTACGAGCAGTACTTC. V gene TRBV7-2 combines with J gene TRBJ2-7; 8 bases align to TRBD2. Looked up from germline, CDR1 is SGHTA and CDR2 is FQGNSA. J was trimmed by 2 bases and V by 4 bases; bases with no gene match: 7. CDR3 length equals 15 residues.